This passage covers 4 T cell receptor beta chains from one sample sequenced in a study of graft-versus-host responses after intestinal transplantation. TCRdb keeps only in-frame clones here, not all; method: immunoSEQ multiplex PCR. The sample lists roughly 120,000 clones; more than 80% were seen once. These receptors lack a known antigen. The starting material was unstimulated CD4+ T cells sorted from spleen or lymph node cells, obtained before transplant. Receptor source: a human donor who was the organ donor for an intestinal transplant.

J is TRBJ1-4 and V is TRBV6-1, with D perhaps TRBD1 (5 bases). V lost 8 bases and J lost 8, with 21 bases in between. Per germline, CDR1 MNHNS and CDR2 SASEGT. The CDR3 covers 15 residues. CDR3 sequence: CASYPTRGSWEKLFF. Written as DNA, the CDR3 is TGTGCCAGCTACCCAACGCGGGGCTCATGGGAAAAACTGTTTTTT.

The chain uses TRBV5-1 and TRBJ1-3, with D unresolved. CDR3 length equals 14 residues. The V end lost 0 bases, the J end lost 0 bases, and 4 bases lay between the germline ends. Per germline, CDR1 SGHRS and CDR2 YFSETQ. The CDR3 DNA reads TGCGCCAGCAGCTTGGGGGACTCTGGAAACACCATATATTTT. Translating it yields CASSLGDSGNTIYF. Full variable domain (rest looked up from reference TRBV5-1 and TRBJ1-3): KAGVTQTPRYLIKTRGQQVTLSCSPISGHRSVSWYQQTPGQGLQFLFEYFSETQRNKGNFPGRFSGRQFSNSRSEMNVSTLELGDSALYLCASSLGDSGNTIYFGEGSWLTVV.

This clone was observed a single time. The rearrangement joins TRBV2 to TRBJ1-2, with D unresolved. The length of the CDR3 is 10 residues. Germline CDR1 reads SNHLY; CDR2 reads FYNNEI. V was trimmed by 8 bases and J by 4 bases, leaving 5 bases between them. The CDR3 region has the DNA TGTGCCAGCCATACCTATGGCTACACCTTC. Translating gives CASHTYGYTF.

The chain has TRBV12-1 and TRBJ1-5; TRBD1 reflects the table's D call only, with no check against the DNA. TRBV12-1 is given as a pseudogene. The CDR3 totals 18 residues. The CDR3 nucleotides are TGTGCCAGCAGCTTTGCGGGACAGCATGCTTATAGCAATCAGCCCCAGCATTTT. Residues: CASSFAGQHAYSNQPQHF.